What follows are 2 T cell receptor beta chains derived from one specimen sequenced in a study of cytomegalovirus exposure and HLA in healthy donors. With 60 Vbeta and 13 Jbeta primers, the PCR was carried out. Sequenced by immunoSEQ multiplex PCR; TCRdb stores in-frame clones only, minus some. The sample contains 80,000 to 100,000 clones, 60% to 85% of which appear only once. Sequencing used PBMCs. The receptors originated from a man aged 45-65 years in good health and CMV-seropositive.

The CDR3 loop reads CATSPRLENTEAFF. The CDR3 coding sequence is TGTGCCACCAGCCCCCGCCTAGAGAACACTGAAGCTTTCTTT. The chain is built from TRBV15 and TRBJ1-1; D is unclear. Germline CDR1 reads LNHNV; CDR2 reads YYDKDF (reference sequence). The CDR3 consists of 14 residues. V lost 5 bases and J 1 base, leaving 11 bases between the germline ends. The whole variable domain, filled in from reference TRBV15 and TRBJ1-1, reads DAMVIQNPRYQVTQFGKPVTLSCSQTLNHNVMYWYQQKSSQAPKLLFHYYDKDFNNEADTPDNFQSRRPNTSFCFLDIRSPGLGDTAMYLCATSPRLENTEAFFGQGTRLTVV.

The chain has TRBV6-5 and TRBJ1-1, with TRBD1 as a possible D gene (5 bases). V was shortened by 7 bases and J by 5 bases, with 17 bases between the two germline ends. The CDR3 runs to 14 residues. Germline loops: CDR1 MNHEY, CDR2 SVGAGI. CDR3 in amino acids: CASTPSGGKTEAFF. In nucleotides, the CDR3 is TGTGCCAGCACTCCGTCCGGGGGTAAAACTGAAGCTTTCTTT.